This T cell receptor beta chain was obtained from a study of blood T cell repertoires in COVID-19. Study information: COVID-19 samples from acute and convalescent phases originated in the United States, Italy and Spain. T cells, B-cell-depleted T cells, or PBMCs supplied cDNA or gDNA.

Original processing methods: Amplification with reference gene primers provided the estimates of nucleated cell counts. The assay was immunoSEQ multiplex PCR, and TCRdb's table has in-frame clones only and misses some. From that table come the V and J calls and clone size; the DNA was used to work out D and trimming. Here the sample spans tens of thousands of clones, about 85% being singletons. There are 18 residues in the CDR3. Trimming removed 1 base from V and 6 bases from J; junction bases left unmatched: 9. Germline lookup yields CDR1 SGHTA and CDR2 FQGNSA. The TCR was taken from an older woman with active COVID-19. V gene TRBV7-2 combines with J gene TRBJ2-3, with TRBD2 matching 14 bases. The sequenced material came from peripheral blood. CDR3 loop: CASSLVSTSGRGDDTQYF. The CDR3 coding sequence is TGTGCCAGCAGCTTAGTATCGACTAGCGGGAGGGGGGACGATACGCAGTATTTT.